The clone carrying this TCR beta chain was found many times. Its antigen is unidentified. Relative to the germline gene, one junction end is altered; a read error may explain this. TCRdb called the multiplex PCR reads again in MiXCR, with one record for every CDR3 protein. Among approximately 200,000 distinct CDR3 sequences, roughly 31% were seen once, and the ten largest hold more than 4%. This sample stems from a study of breast tumors, draining lymph nodes, adjacent tissues. The study's findings and limits: Tumor TCR diversity was below lymph nodes but above nontumor tissue.

Axillary draining lymph nodes of breast cancer patients supplied the node samples. The V gene's germline CDR1 is SGHTA and CDR2 FQGNSA. The CDR3 has 15 amino acids. This TCR derives from a female donor with breast cancer. Some clones in this sample may be carry-over from other donors' samples. The genes are TRBV7-2 and TRBJ2-5; D call uncertain. Sequencing was done on a sample of axillary lymph node tissue. For the CDR3, the DNA is TGTGCCAGCAGCTTTGAGTTGGAGACCCTAGAGACCCAGCACTTC. Encoded protein: CASSFELETLETQHF.